This TCR beta chain was identified during a study of blood T cell repertoires in COVID-19. The assay was immunoSEQ multiplex PCR, and TCRdb's table has in-frame clones only and misses some. The repertoire holds fewer than 200,000 clones, roughly 85% seen once, with roughly 4.5% in the top ten. Participants were placed into cohorts based on the clinical history they reported. CDR3 length: 14 residues. Germline CDR1 and CDR2: GTSNPN and SVGIG (reference sequence). The germline V and J ends were trimmed by 0 bases and 4 bases, with 10 bases remaining between them. The TCR originated in a woman between 45 and 60 years old who had recovered from COVID-19. The J gene is TRBJ1-5, the V gene TRBV30; tentatively, D is TRBD1 (5 bases). Sequencing input: PBMCs or T cells enriched from blood (not recorded which). This CDR3 is CAWSVGAGNQPQHF. The CDR3 DNA reads TGTGCCTGGAGTGTAGGGGCCGGGAATCAGCCCCAGCATTTT.